Listed below are T cell receptor beta chains from one sample, sequenced in a study of CD8+ T cells in alopecia areata. TCRdb's copy holds only in-frame clones and misses some; the assay was immunoSEQ multiplex PCR. The table lists more than 100,000 clones, over 50% of them singletons. Specimen: CD4+ T cells sorted from blood, collected at week 0. The receptors originated from a human donor with alopecia areata. Both conserved end residues are part of each CDR3. D genes are given only for firm matches. Rows give clone size only sometimes, using once, few, many, or a class for an expanded clone.

clone size: .
J gene: TRBJ2-3
V gene: TRBV6-5
D gene: TRBD1
CDR3 protein: CASSRDRAADTQYF
CDR3 DNA: TGTGCCAGCAGCCGGGACAGGGCGGCAGATACGCAGTATTTT

clone size: .
J gene: TRBJ2-1
V gene: TRBV7-9
D gene: .
CDR3 protein: CASTPQGERQGGDEQFF
CDR3 DNA: TGTGCCAGCACCCCCCAAGGCGAGCGACAGGGAGGCGATGAGCAGTTCTTC

clone size: .
J gene: TRBJ2-3
V gene: TRBV2
D gene: TRBD2
CDR3 protein: CASSEREPTDTQYF
CDR3 DNA: TGTGCCAGCAGTGAGCGGGAGCCCACAGATACGCAGTATTTT

clone size: .
J gene: TRBJ1-6
V gene: TRBV25-1
D gene: TRBD1
CDR3 protein: CASSRRDRDNSPLHF
CDR3 DNA: TGTGCCAGCAGTCGCCGGGACAGAGATAATTCACCCCTCCACTTT

clone size: few
J gene: TRBJ1-1
V gene: TRBV29-1
D gene: .
CDR3 protein: CSLSNTEAFF
CDR3 DNA: TGCAGCCTCAGTAACACTGAAGCTTTCTTT

clone size: .
J gene: TRBJ2-5
V gene: TRBV6-6
D gene: .
CDR3 protein: CASSYLAGETQYF
CDR3 DNA: TGTGCCAGCAGTTATCTAGCTGGGGAGACCCAGTACTTC

clone size: .
J gene: TRBJ2-7
V gene: TRBV13
D gene: .
CDR3 protein: CASSLNGVVGSYEQYF
CDR3 DNA: TGTGCCAGCAGCTTAAATGGGGTAGTGGGCTCCTACGAGCAGTACTTC

clone size: .
J gene: TRBJ2-7
V gene: TRBV7-2
D gene: .
CDR3 protein: CASSSPDSPYEQYF
CDR3 DNA: TGTGCCAGCAGCTCTCCGGACAGTCCCTACGAGCAGTACTTC

clone size: .
J gene: TRBJ1-2
V gene: TRBV5-4
D gene: .
CDR3 protein: CASSRRQDWSYGYTF
CDR3 DNA: TGTGCCAGCAGCCGAAGACAGGACTGGAGCTATGGCTACACCTTC

clone size: .
J gene: TRBJ2-3
V gene: TRBV29-1
D gene: .
CDR3 protein: CSVRAGSGDTQYF
CDR3 DNA: TGCAGCGTTCGAGCCGGGAGTGGGGATACGCAGTATTTT

clone size: .
J gene: TRBJ2-3
V gene: TRBV29-1
D gene: .
CDR3 protein: CSGNSDTSTDTQYF
CDR3 DNA: TGCAGCGGAAACAGCGATACTAGCACAGATACGCAGTATTTT

clone size: .
J gene: TRBJ2-1
V gene: TRBV7-2
D gene: TRBD2
CDR3 protein: CASSLFSSGGEQFF
CDR3 DNA: TGTGCCAGCAGCTTATTTTCCAGCGGGGGAGAGCAGTTCTTC